This T cell receptor beta chain appears in the sequencing data of a study of T cell responses to AZD1222 COVID-19 vaccine. Study conclusions and caveats: Regions 160-218 and 743-854 dominated among vaccine-associated CD4 TCRs spanning spike. The number of AZD1222 recipients seropositive at baseline was only 6 or 7.

From germline, CDR1 is MNHEY and CDR2 SMNVEV (reference sequence). With 7 bases removed from V and 7 bases from J, the gap between germline ends came to 20 bases. The CDR3 runs 16 residues. A word on this clone: Its antigen is not identified.

Profiling relied on immunoSEQ multiplex PCR, and the TCRdb table lists in-frame clones only, not all of them. The sample has around 220,000 clones, 94% seen once. V gene TRBV27 combines with J gene TRBJ1-6; TRBD1 is a possible D gene (5 bases). The receptor's source is an adult who received the MenACWY meningococcal vaccine as a control. Here the sequenced sample was peripheral blood, taken 28 days after the second dose of the MenACWY control vaccine. CDR3 sequence (DNA): TGTGCCAGCACCACACTCCGGGACGGGTGGAATTCACCCCTCCACTTT. This sequence encodes CASTTLRDGWNSPLHF.